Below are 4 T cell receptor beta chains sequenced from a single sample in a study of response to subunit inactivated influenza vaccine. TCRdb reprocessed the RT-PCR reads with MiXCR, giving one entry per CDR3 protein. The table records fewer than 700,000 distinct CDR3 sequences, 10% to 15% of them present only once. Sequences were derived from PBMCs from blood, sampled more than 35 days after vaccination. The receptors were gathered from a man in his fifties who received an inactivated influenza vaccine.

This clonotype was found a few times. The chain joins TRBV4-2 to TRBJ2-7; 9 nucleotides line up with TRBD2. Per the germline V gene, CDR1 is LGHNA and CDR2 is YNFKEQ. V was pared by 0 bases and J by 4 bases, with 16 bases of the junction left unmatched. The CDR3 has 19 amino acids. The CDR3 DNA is TGTGCCAGCAGCCAAGATCGGCCCTTACGCGGACTAGCGAATTACGAGCAGTACTTC. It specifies CASSQDRPLRGLANYEQYF.

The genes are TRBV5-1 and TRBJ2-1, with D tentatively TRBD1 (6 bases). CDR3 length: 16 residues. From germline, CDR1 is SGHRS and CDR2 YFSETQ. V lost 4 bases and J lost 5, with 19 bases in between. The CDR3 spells CASSPWGAGVDNEQFF. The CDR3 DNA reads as TGCGCCAGCAGCCCCTGGGGTGCAGGGGTCGACAATGAGCAGTTCTTC.

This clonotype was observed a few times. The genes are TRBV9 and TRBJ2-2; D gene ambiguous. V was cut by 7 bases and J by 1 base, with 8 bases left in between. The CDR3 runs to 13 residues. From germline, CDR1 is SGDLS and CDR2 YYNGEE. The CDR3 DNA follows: TGTGCCAGCGGAGCAGGGAACACCGGGGAGCTGTTTTTT. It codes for CASGAGNTGELFF.

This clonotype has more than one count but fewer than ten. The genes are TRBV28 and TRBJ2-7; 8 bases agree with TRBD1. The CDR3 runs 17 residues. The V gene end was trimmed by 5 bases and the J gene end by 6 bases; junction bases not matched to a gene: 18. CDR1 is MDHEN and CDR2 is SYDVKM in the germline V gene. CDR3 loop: CASSPNPGWTGKAEQYF. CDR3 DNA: TGTGCCAGCAGTCCCAACCCGGGTTGGACAGGGAAGGCCGAGCAGTACTTC.